This entry lists 32 T cell receptor beta chains sequenced from one sample in a study of identical twins. TCRdb reprocessed the 5' RACE reads via MiXCR and lists one record per CDR3 protein. Among a few hundred thousand distinct CDR3 sequences listed, 7.5% to 10% were seen once. The sample also formed part of further work on yellow fever vaccine responses in identical twins.

The sequencing sample was made of PBMCs. These TCRs come from a woman under 30 in good health.

The chain carries TRBV4-1 and TRBJ2-7; TRBD2 agrees at 8 bases. V lost 5 bases to trimming and J lost 0 bases; unmatched junction nucleotides: 6. The CDR3 runs 15 residues. Germline V gene lookup returns CDR1 MGHRA and CDR2 YSYEKL. The CDR3 nucleotides read TGCGCCAGCAGCGTACTAGCGGTCCTCTCCTACGAGCAGTACTTC. This gives the protein CASSVLAVLSYEQYF.

The table lists this clonotype with a few counts. This sequence joins TRBV6-1 and TRBJ1-1; D is possibly TRBD1 (6 bases). Germline lookup yields CDR1 MNHNS and CDR2 SASEGT. The CDR3 has 15 amino acids. V gave up 10 bases and J gave up 4 bases, with 22 bases separating them. In DNA form, the CDR3 reads TGTGCCACATTCTCGGGTGCACAGGGATCCACTGAAGCTTTCTTT. Translating it yields CATFSGAQGSTEAFF.

The chain carries TRBV27 and TRBJ1-5, with a tentative D call TRBD1 (6 bases). V shed 5 bases and J shed 8 bases, with 13 bases lying between them. Germline V gene sequence: CDR1 MNHEY, CDR2 SMNVEV (reference sequence). There are 13 residues in the CDR3. The DNA of the CDR3 is TGTGCCAGCAGTCCGAACAGGGATGAGCCCCAGCATTTT. Translation: CASSPNRDEPQHF.

This clonotype was detected ten times or more. The chain joins TRBV7-9 to TRBJ1-6; D is uncertain. V gave up 4 bases and J gave up 4 bases, with 8 bases separating them. The CDR3 length is 14 residues. Germline CDR1 reads SEHNR; CDR2 reads FQNEAQ (reference sequence). The CDR3 loop is CASSSQVYNSPLHF. Written as DNA, the CDR3 is TGTGCCAGCAGCTCTCAGGTTTATAATTCACCCCTCCACTTT.

This clonotype was observed a handful of times. This chain's CDR3 is CASSPVGGQTYEQYF. In nucleotides, the CDR3 is TGTGCCAGCAGCCCGGTCGGGGGACAGACCTACGAGCAGTACTTC. The genes are TRBV7-2 and TRBJ2-7, with D perhaps TRBD1 (7 bases). V shed 5 bases and J shed 2 bases, with 16 bases lying between them. Germline V gene lookup returns CDR1 SGHTA and CDR2 FQGNSA. The CDR3 has 15 amino acids. The variable domain in full, completed from reference TRBV7-2 and TRBJ2-7, reads GAGVSQSPSNKVTEKGKDVELRCDPISGHTALYWYRQSLGQGLEFLIYFQGNSAPDKSGLPSDRFSAERTGGSVSTLTIQRTQQEDSAVYLCASSPVGGQTYEQYFGPGTRLTVT.

Remarks on this clonotype: It may be a read error: a sequence one base away is much more abundant. This chain links TRBV5-1 with TRBJ2-7; the D is unclear. The germline CDR1 and CDR2 sequences are SGHRS and YFSETQ. This CDR3 is built from 18 residues. The V end lost 0 bases, the J end lost 5 bases, and 24 bases lay between the germline ends. The CDR3 DNA reads TGCGCCAGCAGCTTGGTAAAGGTATTAACCGATTCCGTAGACGAGCAGTACTTC. It yields the protein CASSLVKVLTDSVDEQYF.

The chain employs TRBV27 and TRBJ2-7, with D hard to call. Between the trimmed V and J ends, which lost 3 bases and 1 base, there was a span of 7 bases. The CDR3 has 13 amino acids. The germline gives CDR1 MNHEY, CDR2 SMNVEV (reference sequence). CDR3 DNA sequence: TGTGCCAGCAGTTTGCATAGTTCCTACGAGCAGTACTTC. Translated, it gives CASSLHSSYEQYF.

There are a few counts of this clonotype. The chain recombines TRBV4-3 with TRBJ2-7, with TRBD1 as a possible D gene (6 bases). The CDR3 consists of 15 residues. Germline CDR1 LGHNA, CDR2 YSLEER. V shed 1 base and J shed 2 bases, with 12 bases lying between them. CDR3 DNA sequence: TGCGCCAGCAGCCAAGTCAATCACAGGGCCTACGAGCAGTACTTC. It is translated as CASSQVNHRAYEQYF.

Of note for this clonotype: A read error may account for a junction end that differs from germline. The chain recombines TRBV11-2 with TRBJ2-5; 10 positions agree with TRBD2. The CDR3 has 13 residues. Germline CDR1 reads SGHAT; CDR2 reads FQNNGV. This chain's CDR3 is CASSLDRGSGGFF. CDR3 DNA sequence: TGTGCCAGCAGCTTAGATCGGGGTAGCGGGGGGTTCTTC.

Many counts were recorded for this clonotype. This chain uses TRBV7-2 with TRBJ2-1; possible D gene TRBD2, 5 bases. The CDR3 spans 14 residues. Trimming removed 5 bases from V and 8 bases from J, with 16 bases in between. Germline assignment: CDR1 SGHTA and CDR2 FQGNSA. The CDR3 loop reads CASSTELSDYEQFF. Here the CDR3 DNA reads TGTGCCAGCAGCACCGAACTTTCGGACTATGAGCAGTTCTTC.

This clonotype was counted a few times. The rearrangement links TRBV5-1 to TRBJ2-7; D is ambiguous. The germline V gene has CDR1 SGHRS and CDR2 YFSETQ. The CDR3 loop spans 13 amino acids. V was pared by 1 base and J by 3 bases, with 8 bases between. Here the CDR3 DNA reads TGCGCCAGCAGCTTGTTGGCTAGCTACGAGCAGTACTTC. It is translated as CASSLLASYEQYF. Together with reference TRBV5-1 and TRBJ2-7, the CDR3 gives the full variable domain: KAGVTQTPRYLIKTRGQQVTLSCSPISGHRSVSWYQQTPGQGLQFLFEYFSETQRNKGNFPGRFSGRQFSNSRSEMNVSTLELGDSALYLCASSLLASYEQYFGPGTRLTVT.

This chain connects TRBV6-5 to TRBJ2-5; 8 bases line up with TRBD1. CDR1 is MNHEY and CDR2 is SVGAGI in the germline V gene. V was pared by 2 bases and J by 5 bases, with 4 bases of the junction left unmatched. The CDR3 is made up of 14 amino acids. For the CDR3, the DNA is TGTGCCAGCAGTTACCCGGACAGGGTGGAGACCCAGTACTTC. This sequence encodes CASSYPDRVETQYF.

This clonotype was observed a few times. The J gene is TRBJ2-3, the V gene TRBV5-1, with a possible D match to TRBD1 (6 bases). CDR1 and CDR2 (germline): SGHRS, YFSETQ. The CDR3 totals 14 residues. The germline V and J ends were trimmed by 4 bases and 0 bases, with 9 bases remaining between them. The CDR3 region has the DNA TGCGCCAGCAGCGAGGGGGACAGCACAGATACGCAGTATTTT. It encodes CASSEGDSTDTQYF.

This clonotype has ten or more counts. This sequence joins TRBV29-1 and TRBJ2-7, with D possibly being TRBD2 (7 bases). This CDR3 is 13 amino acids long. Germline lookup yields CDR1 SQVTM and CDR2 ANQGSEA. Trimming removed 6 bases at V and 6 bases at J, with 18 bases between. The CDR3 here is CSVHTRGASEQYF. In DNA, the CDR3 is TGCAGCGTCCACACCCGGGGGGCCAGCGAGCAGTACTTC.

The chain couples TRBV6-1 to TRBJ1-4; D is ambiguous. Germline-derived CDR1 and CDR2 are MNHNS and SASEGT. The germline V and J ends were trimmed by 8 bases and 8 bases, with 15 bases remaining between them. This CDR3 has 13 amino acids. The CDR3 loop is CASSSPLEEKLFF. DNA of the CDR3: TGTGCCAGCTCCTCGCCTCTCGAGGAAAAACTGTTTTTT.

CDR3 residues: CASSPPFRGRNATYEQYF. The CDR3 DNA follows: TGTGCCAGCAGCCCCCCCTTCAGGGGGCGGAACGCCACCTACGAGCAGTACTTC. The chain combines TRBV4-2 with TRBJ2-7; 8 positions agree with TRBD1. Trimming cost V 4 bases and J 2 bases; bases outside gene matches: 16. CDR1 is LGHNA, CDR2 YNFKEQ, per germline. The CDR3 totals 18 residues.

The table lists this clonotype with a few counts. The chain is built from TRBV18 and TRBJ2-1; 8 bases align to TRBD2. Germline loops: CDR1 KGHSH, CDR2 LQKENI. This CDR3 is 17 amino acids long. The V segment lost 4 bases and the J segment 4 bases; nucleotides outside the gene matches: 12. The CDR3: CASSRISGSPLYNEQFF. In DNA, the CDR3 is TGTGCCAGCTCACGTATCAGCGGGAGTCCCCTTTACAATGAGCAGTTCTTC.

This clonotype turned up a few times. V usage is TRBV4-1 and J usage is TRBJ2-5, with D perhaps given as TRBD1 or TRBD2 (5 bases each). The CDR3 has 14 residues. Trimming cost V 2 bases and J 7 bases, with 14 bases left between them. Germline assignment: CDR1 MGHRA and CDR2 YSYEKL. The CDR3 loop reads CASSQLNRGGTQYF. DNA for the CDR3: TGCGCCAGCAGCCAATTGAATCGTGGGGGGACCCAGTACTTC.

This clonotype was counted at least ten times. The rearrangement joins TRBV11-2 to TRBJ2-5; D uncertain. Germline values: CDR1 SGHAT, CDR2 FQNNGV. CDR3 length equals 12 residues. Trimming stripped 0 bases from V and 9 bases from J, with 8 bases between. The chain's CDR3 is CASSLDSHAQYF. CDR3 DNA: TGTGCCAGCAGCTTAGATTCCCATGCCCAGTACTTC.

As for this clonotype: Germline and junction disagree at one end, which may indicate a read error. This chain connects TRBV12-3 or TRBV12-4 to TRBJ2-2; 8 bases align to TRBD1. The CDR3 covers 15 residues. This chain's CDR3 is CASSGQGFGVGEPFF. The CDR3 bases are TGTGCCAGCAGTGGACAGGGATTTGGCGTCGGGGAGCCGTTTTTT.

This clonotype has a handful of counts. The chain couples TRBV6-5 to TRBJ1-3, with 7 bases identical to TRBD1. CDR1 and CDR2 from the germline V gene are MNHEY and SVGAGI. The V and J ends lost 0 bases and 4 bases, in that order; junction bases with no gene match: 3. This CDR3 region has 15 residues. CDR3 protein: CASSYSKGQGNTIYF. The CDR3, as DNA: TGTGCCAGCAGTTACTCGAAGGGACAGGGAAACACCATATATTTT.

This clonotype was seen a handful of times. J is TRBJ2-5 and V is TRBV6-2 or TRBV6-3; D is undetermined. Trimming shortened V by 5 bases and J by 4 bases, and 11 bases separated the two germline ends. Germline CDR1 is MNHEY and CDR2 is SVGEGT. This CDR3 contains 13 residues. CDR3 bases: TGTGCCAGCAGTGTGCGCGGAACAGAGACCCAGTACTTC. As protein: CASSVRGTETQYF.

V gene TRBV28 combines with J gene TRBJ1-2; 10 bases are shared with TRBD1. Germline V gives CDR1 MDHEN, CDR2 SYDVKM. V trimming: 3 bases; J trimming: 4 bases; junction bases outside the gene matches: 5. This CDR3 comprises 15 residues. CDR3: CASSFWDRGGYGYTF. In nucleotides, the CDR3 is TGTGCCAGCAGTTTCTGGGACAGGGGTGGCTATGGCTACACCTTC.

This clonotype was detected a few times. The J gene is TRBJ2-7, the V gene TRBV5-1; 9 nucleotides align to TRBD2. CDR3 size: 16 residues. J lost 0 bases, V lost 0 bases, and 4 bases had no gene match. In germline, CDR1 is SGHRS, CDR2 YFSETQ. The CDR3 bases are TGCGCCAGCAGCTTGGCTAGCGGGGTGAGCTCCTACGAGCAGTACTTC. It yields the protein CASSLASGVSSYEQYF.

There are many counts of this clonotype. The chain links TRBV29-1 to TRBJ2-1; perhaps D is TRBD1 or TRBD2 (5 bases each). Trimming took off 7 bases at V and 4 bases at J, with 11 bases between the two ends. Germline assignment: CDR1 SQVTM and CDR2 ANQGSEA. CDR3 size: 12 residues. CDR3 DNA: TGCAGCGCGGGAAGACAGTACAATGAGCAGTTCTTC. Its protein product is CSAGRQYNEQFF.

The chain employs TRBV3-1 and TRBJ2-5; D is perhaps TRBD2 (6 bases). The CDR3 runs to 18 residues. Germline CDR1 reads LGHDT; CDR2 reads YNNKEL (reference sequence). V lost 4 bases to trimming and J lost 5 bases, with 26 bases between them. As DNA, the CDR3 is TGTGCCAGCAGCCTTGATCTTCCCGGGGGAGCCTCCATTGAGACCCAGTACTTC. Translating it yields CASSLDLPGGASIETQYF.

V and J are TRBV20-1 and TRBJ1-5; D is unresolved. Germline CDR1 is DFQATT and CDR2 is SNEGSKA (reference sequence). V was shortened by 2 bases and J by 0 bases, with 2 bases between the two germline ends. The CDR3 totals 12 residues. The CDR3 region is CSARSSNQPQHF. DNA for the CDR3: TGCAGTGCTAGAAGTAGCAATCAGCCCCAGCATTTT.

The chain employs TRBV29-1 and TRBJ2-3, with a weak D call TRBD1 (6 bases). The CDR3 contains 15 residues. Germline V gene lookup returns CDR1 SQVTM and CDR2 ANQGSEA. Trimming removed 7 bases at V and 4 bases at J, with 21 bases between. This CDR3 is CSGDGGHTAPDTQYF. DNA of the CDR3: TGCAGCGGGGATGGGGGACACACCGCGCCAGATACGCAGTATTTT.

This clonotype was seen ten or more times. This rearrangement joins TRBV11-2 to TRBJ2-7; a weak D match, TRBD2 (5 bases). The germline V gene encodes CDR1 SGHAT and CDR2 FQNNGV. The length of the CDR3 is 12 residues. V dropped 3 bases and J dropped 3 bases, with 6 bases sitting between them. CDR3 in amino acids: CASSFGDYEQYF. In DNA form, the CDR3 reads TGTGCCAGCAGCTTCGGGGACTACGAGCAGTACTTC.

This clonotype has a handful of counts. The V call is TRBV20-1, the J call TRBJ2-1; tentatively, D is TRBD1 or TRBD2 (6 bases each). Per germline, CDR1 DFQATT and CDR2 SNEGSKA (reference sequence). With 0 bases removed from V and 2 bases from J, the gap between germline ends came to 17 bases. CDR3 length: 17 amino acids. As DNA, the CDR3 is TGCAGTGCTAGAGATTGGGGGGCGGGGTCCCCCTACAATGAGCAGTTCTTC. Its protein is CSARDWGAGSPYNEQFF.

This clonotype appeared many times. The chain uses TRBV15 and TRBJ2-7; 9 positions agree with TRBD1. The length of the CDR3 is 16 residues. V shed 0 bases, J shed 2 bases, and the junction held 5 bases outside the gene matches. CDR1 is LNHNV, CDR2 YYDKDF, per germline (reference sequence). CDR3 protein: CATSRDIGQGTYEQYF. The CDR3 region has the DNA TGTGCCACCAGCAGAGATATCGGACAGGGGACCTACGAGCAGTACTTC.

This clonotype occurred a few times. The chain joins TRBV6-5 to TRBJ2-7, with unresolved D. The CDR3 sequence is 16 residues long. V gave up 4 bases and J gave up 4 bases, with 20 bases separating them. Germline lookup yields CDR1 MNHEY and CDR2 SVGAGI. The CDR3 nucleotides are TGTGCCAGCAGTTTGGTCTCCAGAGGCAGTACATACGAGCAGTACTTC. Its protein product is CASSLVSRGSTYEQYF.